Reported below is one T cell receptor (beta chain). Its antigen is not identified. One junction end disagrees with the germline gene, perhaps due to a read error. PCR involved 60 Vbeta and 13 Jbeta primers. Clones were sequenced by immunoSEQ multiplex PCR, and TCRdb holds only the in-frame ones, with some missing. The table has 140,000 to 150,000 clones, 65% to 85% seen once. The source of the sample is a study of cytomegalovirus exposure and HLA in healthy donors. Whole-study context: Sequencing of about 179 million T cells in an earlier analysis found around 100 million unique TCR beta sequences. Study-wide findings and caveats: Confirmation was obtained in vitro that a few CMV-associated chains are specific for CMV antigens.

This CDR3 region has 14 residues. CDR1 and CDR2 from the germline V gene are GTSNPN and SVGIG (reference sequence). Sequenced material: PBMCs. The sequence came from a man aged 25 to 40 in good health and CMV-seronegative. The genes are TRBV30 and TRBJ1-2; maybe TRBD1 (6 bases). As DNA, the CDR3 is TGTGCCTGGAGTACCCAGGGGCAGCGGAATGGGTACACCTTC. Its translation: CAWSTQGQRNGYTF.